This record concerns one T cell receptor beta chain sequence. Data came from immunoSEQ multiplex PCR; TCRdb stores just in-frame clones and leaves some out. The sample contains 270,000 or so clones, approximately 86% of which appear only once. The sample originates from a study of blood T cell repertoires in COVID-19. Study information: Samples taken during acute and convalescent COVID-19 were collected in the United States, Italy and Spain. Nucleic acid was either cDNA or gDNA, and it came from T cells, B-cell-depleted T cells, or PBMCs.

Participants spanned ages roughly 18 to 95 years and resided in 20 to 30 US areas. Trimming took 1 base from V and 4 from J; bases not matched to a gene: 7. From germline, CDR1 is LGHDT and CDR2 YNNKEL (reference sequence). The CDR3 extends over 16 amino acids. This chain uses TRBV3-1 (or the pseudogene TRBV3-2) with TRBJ2-5; 9 positions agree with TRBD2. This TCR was recovered from a woman under 30 who had recovered from COVID-19. Sequences were obtained from PBMCs or T cells enriched from blood (not recorded which). Here the CDR3 reads CASSQGARGGPETQYF. For the CDR3, the DNA is TGTGCCAGCAGCCAAGGCGCGCGGGGGGGCCCAGAGACCCAGTACTTC.